This is a list of T cell receptor beta chains from one sample in a study of blood T cell repertoires in COVID-19. Assay: immunoSEQ multiplex PCR; the TCRdb copy retains only in-frame clones and omits some. Found here are 200,000 to 250,000 clones, about 82% of them singletons; the top ten hold roughly an eighth. The sample comprised peripheral blood. These receptors all stem from a man older than 75 with acute or convalescent COVID-19. CDR3s leave out the opening cysteine and the closing phenylalanine or tryptophan. Each record gives: V gene, CDR3 protein.

v_gene: TRBV10-3; CDR3aa: AIRDLAGGHNEQF
v_gene: TRBV6-1; CDR3aa: ASSERVSPQH
v_gene: TRBV11-3; CDR3aa: ASSRGLAGEMADEQF
v_gene: TRBV6-5; CDR3aa: ASSEQGPYEQY
v_gene: TRBV5-1; CDR3aa: ASSPDRNYGYT
v_gene: TRBV21-1; CDR3aa: ASKLPVARGNQPQH
v_gene: TRBV28; CDR3aa: ASSLSGGANGNTIY
v_gene: TRBV19; CDR3aa: ASSGSGTTSSYNEQF
v_gene: TRBV18; CDR3aa: ASSPLPQGGHTQY
v_gene: TRBV10-3; CDR3aa: AISDWGTSGSSEQF
v_gene: TRBV3-1/TRBV3-2; CDR3aa: ASSLAGGLRGEQF
v_gene: TRBV6-5; CDR3aa: ASNLGAATEAF
v_gene: TRBV6-1; CDR3aa: ASSEQGRLNTEAF
v_gene: TRBV6-2/TRBV6-3; CDR3aa: ASSYSLVKAF
v_gene: TRBV4-3; CDR3aa: ASSQDRLAGRGETQY
v_gene: TRBV7-9; CDR3aa: ASSLGGLATYNEQF
v_gene: TRBV5-5; CDR3aa: ASSLDGQSYEQY
v_gene: TRBV10-3; CDR3aa: AISRSTGGSQTQY
v_gene: TRBV19; CDR3aa: ASSPDRGVFGEQF
v_gene: TRBV18; CDR3aa: ASSQGQGAYQPQH
v_gene: TRBV15; CDR3aa: ATSRNRGGEQY
v_gene: TRBV14; CDR3aa: ASSQGGGGRSGEQF
v_gene: TRBV28; CDR3aa: ASSLVRGTVSNQPQH
v_gene: TRBV5-1; CDR3aa: ASSADRGNSPLH
v_gene: TRBV19; CDR3aa: ASKNPGQRGYT
v_gene: TRBV18; CDR3aa: ASSPGSNYGYT
v_gene: TRBV2; CDR3aa: ASSVNRSPSSGNTIY
v_gene: TRBV28; CDR3aa: ASSPVTGGMNSPLH
v_gene: TRBV25-1; CDR3aa: ASSASGGLNSPLH
v_gene: TRBV6-5; CDR3aa: ASSGGKNGELF
v_gene: TRBV7-2; CDR3aa: ASSPGLAEQF
v_gene: TRBV1; CDR3aa: TSSQTSPWTDTQY
v_gene: TRBV19; CDR3aa: ASSIPAGGIGEQY
v_gene: TRBV6-5; CDR3aa: ASRFLGEANEKLF
v_gene: TRBV5-4; CDR3aa: ASSLEFNTEAF
v_gene: TRBV5-1; CDR3aa: ASSSGSLGSGNTIY
v_gene: TRBV28; CDR3aa: ASPPGGRVTEAF
v_gene: TRBV6-4; CDR3aa: ASSRLGGGSTEAF
v_gene: TRBV10-3; CDR3aa: AIGGAGSNQPQH
v_gene: TRBV14; CDR3aa: ASSLGQGYISVSF
v_gene: TRBV5-4; CDR3aa: ASSGGEYYGYT
v_gene: TRBV6-2/TRBV6-3; CDR3aa: ASSYQYTGELF
v_gene: TRBV19; CDR3aa: ASREARGAVTYTQY
v_gene: TRBV12-3/TRBV12-4; CDR3aa: ASSRTGVYEQY
v_gene: TRBV6-6; CDR3aa: ASSPDRVSPRVHNEQF
v_gene: TRBV4-1; CDR3aa: ASSQVPGDGRDTQY
v_gene: TRBV18; CDR3aa: ASSPWGEDQPQH
v_gene: TRBV6-6; CDR3aa: ASSFRDFYEQY
v_gene: TRBV29-1; CDR3aa: SVRGGSSGANVLT
v_gene: TRBV28; CDR3aa: ASSSIGEPYNEQF
v_gene: TRBV19; CDR3aa: ATAQGSANQPQH
v_gene: TRBV28; CDR3aa: ASPLGTLPEAETSC
v_gene: TRBV6-6; CDR3aa: ASSLTVRANEKLF
v_gene: TRBV19; CDR3aa: ASSDGQRNTGELF
v_gene: TRBV6-1; CDR3aa: ASSETRNYGYT
v_gene: TRBV5-1; CDR3aa: ASSGVDRARGYT
v_gene: TRBV3-1/TRBV3-2; CDR3aa: ASSHLAREQY